These T cell receptor beta chains were read from a single sample in a study of human T cells and chemical hapten exposure. TCRdb analysed the RACE reads with MiXCR anew, one entry per CDR3 protein. Among some 300,000 distinct CDR3 sequences listed, over 5% were seen once. The sample here was whole blood, taken in connection with sensitization to the hapten diphenylcyclopropenone (DPC). Receptors were obtained from a woman between 18 and 29 years old with alopecia areata. Some clones in this sample may be carry-over from other donors' samples. Both conserved end residues are part of each CDR3. Each record gives: V gene, J gene, CDR3 protein.

>TRBV20-1|TRBJ1-5
CSARRQGRESQPQHF
>TRBV6-5|TRBJ1-4
CASRLIQTGSNEKLFF
>TRBV4-2|TRBJ1-4
CASSPLQGGVEKLFF
>TRBV7-2|TRBJ2-3
CASSLASSGGTDTQYF
>TRBV27|TRBJ2-5
CASSNLETSGVGETQYF
>TRBV2|TRBJ1-1
CASGGDYYTEAFF
>TRBV7-2|TRBJ2-5
CASSLGVWGGHQETQYF
>TRBV7-8|TRBJ2-7
CASSLADQGAIYEQYF
>TRBV12-3/TRBV12-4|TRBJ2-4
CASSLLPEGKNIQYF
>TRBV20-1|TRBJ1-5
CSAETSYSNQPQHF
>TRBV18|TRBJ2-7
CASSRFVGVRRDEQYF
>TRBV29-1|TRBJ2-4
CSVTGTEAKNIQYF
>TRBV20-1|TRBJ1-5
CSAEGPQNQPQHF
>TRBV11-2|TRBJ2-7
CASSYNTGTGKHEQYF